Each of the 16 T cell receptor beta chains below was sequenced from the same sample in a study of T cells in tumors after PD-1 blockade. TCRdb's copy holds only in-frame clones and misses some; the assay was immunoSEQ multiplex PCR. The sample consists of 4,500 to 6,500 clones, 68% of them appearing once. The sample was tumor tissue, taken before anti-PD-1 treatment. The receptors were sampled from a human donor with basal cell carcinoma.

This clone was counted only a few times. The chain links TRBV6-5 to TRBJ1-2; perhaps TRBD1 as D (5 bases). V lost 5 bases and J 0 bases, leaving 13 bases between the germline ends. This CDR3 contains 15 residues. Germline V gene sequence: CDR1 MNHEY, CDR2 SVGAGI. DNA of the CDR3: TGTGCCAGCAGTCCCTGGGACGGTGCTAACTATGGCTACACCTTC. Translating gives CASSPWDGANYGYTF.

The chain uses TRBV6-5 and TRBJ1-5; 7 nucleotides align to TRBD1. This CDR3 is built from 13 residues. V trimming: 10 bases; J trimming: 1 base; junction bases outside the gene matches: 4. Germline CDR1 MNHEY, CDR2 SVGAGI. The CDR3 here is CATLDRSNQPQHF. CDR3 coding DNA: TGTGCCACCTTGGACAGGAGCAATCAGCCCCAGCATTTT.

The rearrangement links TRBV4-2 to TRBJ2-2, with 9 bases aligning to TRBD2. Germline assignment: CDR1 LGHNA and CDR2 YNFKEQ. The CDR3 sequence is 18 residues long. V lost 2 bases and J lost 1; bases outside the gene matches: 8. The CDR3 protein is CASSQWASRGGNTGELFF. The CDR3 DNA follows: TGTGCCAGCAGCCAATGGGCATCGCGGGGGGGGAACACCGGGGAGCTGTTTTTT.

The rearrangement links TRBV27 to TRBJ1-2; D not certain. The CDR3 has 17 residues. Germline loops: CDR1 MNHEY, CDR2 SMNVEV (reference sequence). The ends were cut back, 6 bases at V and 0 bases at J, with 20 bases in the middle. The CDR3, as DNA: TGTGCCAGCAGATCCTCTCTTATCGGGCCGGCTAACTATGGCTACACCTTC. It encodes CASRSSLIGPANYGYTF.

This rearrangement joins TRBV7-6 to TRBJ1-3; D gene ambiguous. Germline V CDR1 and CDR2: SGHVS, FNYEAQ. V shed 0 bases and J shed 2 bases, with 8 bases lying between them. This CDR3 spans 15 amino acids. The CDR3 protein is CASSLALGPGNTIYF. CDR3 DNA sequence: TGTGCCAGCAGCTTAGCGTTGGGTCCTGGAAACACCATATATTTT. The full variable domain, its missing parts supplied by reference TRBV7-6 and TRBJ1-3, is GAGVSQSPRYKVTKRGQDVALRCDPISGHVSLYWYRQALGQGPEFLTYFNYEAQQDKSGLPNDRFSAERPEGSISTLTIQRTEQRDSAMYRCASSLALGPGNTIYFGEGSWLTVV.

Here the CDR3 reads CASSLSLGGWGNRQETQYF. CDR3 nucleotides: TGTGCCAGCAGCCTCAGTCTGGGGGGCTGGGGCAACCGACAAGAGACCCAGTACTTC. The chain uses TRBV9 and TRBJ2-5, with D possibly called TRBD1 or TRBD2 (6 bases each). V was trimmed by 4 bases and J by 2 bases, leaving 27 bases between them. CDR1 is SGDLS, CDR2 YYNGEE, per germline. CDR3 length equals 19 residues.

By sample share, this clone is large. Other nucleotide sequences from this sample produce the same CDR3. The chain couples TRBV5-1 to TRBJ1-3; D is unresolved. Trimming removed 0 bases at V and 0 bases at J, with 4 bases between. This CDR3 contains 14 residues. CDR1 is SGHRS, CDR2 YFSETQ, per germline. The CDR3 sequence: CASSLGGSGNTIYF. The CDR3 DNA reads as TGCGCCAGCAGCTTGGGAGGCTCTGGAAACACCATATATTTT.

Comment on this clone: One end of the junction varies from germline; a read error may be responsible. The V call is TRBV7-7, the J call TRBJ2-2, with TRBD1 identical over 11 bases. The CDR3 totals 15 residues. Germline V CDR1 and CDR2: SSHAT, FNYEAQ (reference sequence). The DNA of the CDR3 is TGTGCTAGCAGCTTGGGGACAGGGGGAGTCGGGGAGCTGTTTTTT. Translating gives CASSLGTGGVGELFF.

This clone was observed a handful of times. The chain recombines TRBV27 with TRBJ2-1, with TRBD2 identical over 11 bases. V was clipped by 1 base and J by 2 bases; unmatched bases: 4. Germline V CDR1 and CDR2: MNHEY, SMNVEV (reference sequence). This CDR3 is built from 17 residues. The CDR3 protein is CASSLWTSGLAYNEQFF. The CDR3 nucleotides are TGTGCCAGCAGTTTATGGACTAGCGGGCTTGCCTACAATGAGCAGTTCTTC.

This clone is medium-sized (0.01 to 0.1%) within its sample. The chain employs TRBV2 and TRBJ1-5; 8 bases fit TRBD1. Germline CDR1 is SNHLY and CDR2 is FYNNEI. The CDR3 contains 15 residues. Trimming removed 2 bases from V and 3 bases from J; junction bases left unmatched: 3. CDR3 nucleotides: TGTGCCAGCAGTGAAACAGGGGGTAACAATCAGCCCCAGCATTTT. As protein: CASSETGGNNQPQHF.

The chain is built from TRBV30 and TRBJ2-2; D ambiguous. V dropped 0 bases and J dropped 0 bases, with 8 bases sitting between them. The CDR3 covers 15 residues. CDR1 and CDR2 from the germline V gene are GTSNPN and SVGIG (reference sequence). CDR3 sequence (DNA): TGTGCCTGGAGTGTACGTCAGACGAACACCGGGGAGCTGTTTTTT. Residues: CAWSVRQTNTGELFF.

This chain links TRBV11-3 with TRBJ1-1; D uncertain. Germline assignment: CDR1 SGHNT and CDR2 YENEEA. The CDR3 loop spans 13 amino acids. Trimming removed 5 bases from V and 4 bases from J, with 11 bases in between. CDR3 sequence: CASSARHGTEAFF. Here the CDR3 DNA reads TGTGCCAGCAGCGCCCGACACGGCACTGAAGCTTTCTTT.

This clone was counted once. V is TRBV27 and J is TRBJ1-5; D might be TRBD1 (5 bases). The CDR3 is 15 amino acids. Trimming pared 6 bases from V and 2 bases from J, leaving 14 bases between. CDR1 is MNHEY and CDR2 is SMNVEV in the germline V gene (reference sequence). CDR3 amino acids: CASSRGATGNQPQHF. CDR3 DNA: TGTGCCAGCAGCCGCGGGGCGACGGGCAATCAGCCCCAGCATTTT.

The genes are TRBV6-5 and TRBJ2-6; a possible D gene is TRBD2 (6 bases). Germline V gene data show CDR1 as MNHEY and CDR2 as SVGAGI. The V gene lost 6 bases and the J gene lost 2 bases, with 11 bases spanning the gap. This CDR3 contains 15 residues. The CDR3 DNA is TGTGCCAGCAGCCCCGCGGGGACTGGGGCCAACGTCCTGACTTTC. This translates into CASSPAGTGANVLTF.

The genes are TRBV4-1 and TRBJ2-5; 14 bases are a match to TRBD2. The CDR3 loop spans 18 amino acids. The ends lost 2 bases at V and 6 bases at J; junction bases unmatched: 11. In germline, CDR1 is MGHRA, CDR2 YSYEKL. CDR3 loop: CASSQKISGTSGGKTQYF. In DNA form, the CDR3 reads TGCGCCAGCAGCCAAAAGATCTCCGGGACTAGCGGGGGTAAGACCCAGTACTTC.

V usage is TRBV2 and J usage is TRBJ1-2; tentatively, D is TRBD1 (5 bases). Trimming removed 4 bases from V and 2 bases from J, with 11 bases in between. Germline V lookup: CDR1 SNHLY, CDR2 FYNNEI. The length of the CDR3 is 14 residues. CDR3 nucleotide sequence: TGTGCCAGCAGTGCACAGGCGAACAACTATGGCTACACCTTC. Protein product: CASSAQANNYGYTF.